This T cell receptor beta chain is drawn from a study of blood T cell repertoires in COVID-19. Study at large: The samples span acute and convalescent COVID-19 from the United States, Italy and Spain. PBMCs, B-cell-depleted T cells, or T cells provided the cDNA or gDNA that made up the material.

Losses at the gene ends were 2 bases for V and 3 bases for J; bases not matched to a gene: 8. The germline V gene has CDR1 LNHDA and CDR2 SQIVND (reference sequence). The CDR3 extends over 16 amino acids. Authors' analysis steps: How many nucleated cells were present was estimated from reference gene primer amplification. Libraries were prepared by immunoSEQ multiplex PCR; TCRdb keeps only in-frame clonotypes and omits some of them. The DNA was the basis for D and trimming; V, J and clone size are from that table. The table lists about 120,000 clones, 80% to 90% of them singletons. The V call is TRBV19, the J call TRBJ1-2, with 8 bases identical to TRBD1. The source is a human donor in a cohort sampled during active COVID-19. Sequenced material: peripheral blood. DNA of the CDR3: TGTGCCAGTAGTATAATTCTCGGACAGGGTGACTATGGCTACACCTTC. Translation: CASSIILGQGDYGYTF.